The clone carrying this TCR beta chain was found a few times. What it binds is not known. Constant-region reverse primers amplified full-length variable regions, followed by semi-nested Nested Universal Primer A PCR. Each CDR3 protein is one row after TCRdb ran MiXCR on the 5' RACE reads. Seen here are about 57,000 distinct CDR3 sequences, about 28% observed once, and the top ten hold 3% to 4%. V was clipped by 1 base and J by 5 bases, with 2 bases between them. The CDR3 spans 11 residues. Looked up from germline, CDR1 is LNHNV and CDR2 is YYDKDF (reference sequence). Whole-study results and caveats: Greatest tumor Treg TCR overlap was with tumor naive CD4+ cells.

This chain joins TRBV15 and TRBJ2-5; D ambiguous. What was sequenced was tumor-infiltrating memory CD4+ T cells sorted from the breast tumor. Regarding subset: memory CD4+ T cells, CD4+CD45RO+CD25-. The clonotype comes from a female donor with breast cancer. The CDR3: CATSRGETQYF. In DNA form, the CDR3 reads TGTGCCACCAGCAGAGGGGAGACCCAGTACTTC. The variable domain in full, completed from reference TRBV15 and TRBJ2-5, reads DAMVIQNPRYQVTQFGKPVTLSCSQTLNHNVMYWYQQKSSQAPKLLFHYYDKDFNNEADTPDNFQSRRPNTSFCFLDIRSPGLGDTAMYLCATSRGETQYFGPGTRLLVL.